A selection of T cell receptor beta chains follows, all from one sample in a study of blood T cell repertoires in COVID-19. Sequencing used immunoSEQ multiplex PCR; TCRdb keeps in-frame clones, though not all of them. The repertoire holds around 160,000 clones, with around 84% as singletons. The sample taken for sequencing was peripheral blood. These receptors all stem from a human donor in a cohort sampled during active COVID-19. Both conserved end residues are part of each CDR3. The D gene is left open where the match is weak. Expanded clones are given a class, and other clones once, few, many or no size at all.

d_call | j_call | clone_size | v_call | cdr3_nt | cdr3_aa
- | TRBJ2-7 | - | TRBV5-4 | TGTGCCAGCAGCTTGTCCGGGGGCGGGAGCTCCTACGAGCAGTACTTC | CASSLSGGGSSYEQYF
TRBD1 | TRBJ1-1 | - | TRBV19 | TGTGCCAGTAGTAACCGGAAGGACAGGGGACCTGAAGCTTTCTTT | CASSNRKDRGPEAFF
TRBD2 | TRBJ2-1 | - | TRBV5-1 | TGCGCCAGCGGGACTAGCGGGACCTACAATGAGCAGTTCTTC | CASGTSGTYNEQFF
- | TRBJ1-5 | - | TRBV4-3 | TGCGCCAGCAGCCAAGATCTTGAGGGAAATCAGCCCCAGCATTTT | CASSQDLEGNQPQHF
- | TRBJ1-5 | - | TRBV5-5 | TGTGCCAGCAGCAGCCGACTCCTTAATCAGCCCCAGCATTTT | CASSSRLLNQPQHF
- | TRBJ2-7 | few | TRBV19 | TGTGCTTCATCGTACAGAAACGAGCAGTACTTC | CASSYRNEQYF
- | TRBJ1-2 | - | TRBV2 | TGTGCCAGCAGTGTACTCATACTTAGGACAGAGTCTAACTATGGCTACACCTTC | CASSVLILRTESNYGYTF
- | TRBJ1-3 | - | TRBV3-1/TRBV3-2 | TGTGCCAGCAGCCTTTCGATCGGCTCTGGAAACACCATATATTTT | CASSLSIGSGNTIYF
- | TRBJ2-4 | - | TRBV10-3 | TGTGCCATCAGCGCGGACAGCGCCAAAAACATTCAGTACTTC | CAISADSAKNIQYF
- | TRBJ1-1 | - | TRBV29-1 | TGCAGCGCGGGTCCGGGGTGGCAGACCAACACTGAAGCTTTCTTT | CSAGPGWQTNTEAFF
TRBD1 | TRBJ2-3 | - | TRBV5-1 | TGCGCCAGCAGCCTAGGACAGGGGTCGCGCACAGATACGCAGTATTTT | CASSLGQGSRTDTQYF
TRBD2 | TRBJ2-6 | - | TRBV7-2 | TGTGCCAGCAGCTTGGGGGGGAACTCTGGGGCCAACGTCCTGACTTTC | CASSLGGNSGANVLTF
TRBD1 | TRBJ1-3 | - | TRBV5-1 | TGCGCCAGCAGCTTGAAGGGACAGGGCTTCTCTGGAAACACCATATATTTT | CASSLKGQGFSGNTIYF
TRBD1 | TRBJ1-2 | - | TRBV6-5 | TGTGCCAGCAGTTACTCGGACAGGGTGAACTATGGCTACACCTTC | CASSYSDRVNYGYTF
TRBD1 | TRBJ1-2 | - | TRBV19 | TGTGCCAGTAGTATAGAGGCAGGGAGACAGGGCTTCTATGGCTACACCTTC | CASSIEAGRQGFYGYTF
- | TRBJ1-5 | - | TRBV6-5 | TGTGCCAGCGTGGCAGGGATATATAGCAATCAGCCCCAGCATTTT | CASVAGIYSNQPQHF
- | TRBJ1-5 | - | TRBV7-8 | TGTGCCAGCAGCCCGAACCGGTACAGATATAGCAATCAGCCCCAGCATTTT | CASSPNRYRYSNQPQHF
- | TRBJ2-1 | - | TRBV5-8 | TGTGCCAGCAGCTTGGCCTGGTCGGGGGACCCGGGAAATGAGCAGTTCTTC | CASSLAWSGDPGNEQFF
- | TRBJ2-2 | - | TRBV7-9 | TGTGCCAGCAGAGGGGACTCCGGCACCGGGGAGCTGTTTTTT | CASRGDSGTGELFF
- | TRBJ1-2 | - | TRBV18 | TGTGCCAGCTCACCATCAGGAGGGGCTAACTATGGCTACACCTTC | CASSPSGGANYGYTF
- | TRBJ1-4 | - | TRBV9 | TGTGCCAGCAGCCGGGTTATTAATGAAAAACTGTTTTTT | CASSRVINEKLFF
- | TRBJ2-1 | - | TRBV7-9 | TGTGCTCATCCTGTCACGGGTTATGAGCAGTTCTTC | CAHPVTGYEQFF
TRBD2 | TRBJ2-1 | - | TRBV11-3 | TGTGCCAGCAGCTCGACCCCTAGCGGCTCCTACAATGAGCAGTTCTTC | CASSSTPSGSYNEQFF
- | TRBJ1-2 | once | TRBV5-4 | TGTGCCAGCAGCCAGGGCGGATTTAACTATGGCTACACCTTC | CASSQGGFNYGYTF
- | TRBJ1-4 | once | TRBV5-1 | TGCGCCAGCAGCTCTACCGGGGGGCTGGGTGAAAAACTGTTTTTT | CASSSTGGLGEKLFF
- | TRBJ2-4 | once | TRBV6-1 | TGTGCCAGCAGTGAAGAAGTGGCGGGACAGAAAAACATTCAGTACTTC | CASSEEVAGQKNIQYF
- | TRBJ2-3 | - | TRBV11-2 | TGTGCCAGCAGCTTCGAGTTGACAGATACGCAGTATTTT | CASSFELTDTQYF
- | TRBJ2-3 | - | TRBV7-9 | TGTGCCAGCAGTTCGGACAGGGACTACACAGATACGCAGTATTTT | CASSSDRDYTDTQYF